These T cell receptor beta chains were read from a single sample in a study of T-cell reconstitution after alpha-beta-depleted transplantation in children. MiXCR was run by TCRdb on the PCR reads, yielding one entry per CDR3 protein. Among about 200,000 distinct CDR3 sequences listed, roughly 15% were seen once. Here the sequenced sample was PBMCs from the stem cell graft donor, taken from the stem cell graft. These receptor sequences come from a human donor who donated a stem cell graft to a child with acute lymphoblastic leukemia. Both conserved end residues are part of each CDR3. Fields, in order: J gene, clone size, D gene, V gene, CDR3 protein, CDR3 DNA. D genes are given only for firm matches. Part of the rows lack a size; the others show once, few, many or a class for expanded clones.

>TRBJ1-1|.|TRBD1|TRBV5-1
CASTLTGGLNTEAFF
TGCGCCAGCACCCTGACAGGGGGTCTGAACACTGAAGCTTTCTTT
>TRBJ1-1|many|TRBD1|TRBV6-2/TRBV6-3
CASSYAGTGGTEAFF
TGTGCCAGCAGTTATGCCGGGACAGGGGGAACTGAAGCTTTCTTT
>TRBJ2-5|.|.|TRBV5-1
CASSSLLNQRETQYF
TGCGCCAGCAGCTCCCTTCTCAACCAGCGGGAGACCCAGTACTTC
>TRBJ2-2|.|.|TRBV5-5
CASSLGLGSNTGELFF
TGTGCCAGCAGCTTGGGTTTAGGGTCGAACACCGGGGAGCTGTTTTTT
>TRBJ1-3|many|TRBD1|TRBV7-2
CASTTDREANTIYF
TGTGCCAGCACCACGGACAGGGAGGCGAACACCATATATTTT
>TRBJ2-2|many|.|TRBV7-9
CASSAPSRSSGELFF
TGTGCCAGCAGCGCCCCTTCCCGCAGTTCCGGGGAGCTGTTTTTT
>TRBJ2-5|many|.|TRBV7-9
CASSYRVWETQYF
TGTGCCAGCAGCTACAGGGTTTGGGAGACCCAGTACTTC
>TRBJ1-1|many|.|TRBV10-3
CAIRGESGRGNTEAFF
TGTGCCATCAGAGGTGAGAGCGGTCGGGGTAACACTGAAGCTTTCTTT
>TRBJ2-3|few|.|TRBV11-1
CASTSGEHWGVGDTQYF
TGTGCCAGCACCTCCGGCGAGCACTGGGGGGTAGGAGATACGCAGTATTTT
>TRBJ2-1|many|.|TRBV10-3
CAISESGGSGYNEQFF
TGTGCCATCAGTGAGTCTGGGGGTAGCGGATACAATGAGCAGTTCTTC
>TRBJ2-5|many|TRBD2|TRBV20-1
CSAPRGGIQETQYF
TGCAGTGCCCCTCGGGGGGGCATACAAGAGACCCAGTACTTC
>TRBJ2-3|many|TRBD2|TRBV5-1
CASSALAGGSDTQYF
TGCGCCAGCAGCGCCCTAGCGGGAGGCTCAGATACGCAGTATTTT
>TRBJ1-5|many|.|TRBV12-3/TRBV12-4
CASSHQGSDQPQHF
TGTGCCAGCAGCCACCAGGGGTCAGATCAGCCCCAGCATTTT